This T cell receptor beta chain originates from a study of identical twins. This clonotype was seen at least ten times. Antigen unknown. Study-level points and caveats: Sharing of beta out-of-frame sequences by twins showed a weaker excess. Fewer insertions marked abundant cord blood beta clonotypes; young adult naive trended weakly, memory not at all.

Template switching created a universal primer site, and the cDNA included unique molecular identifiers. TCRdb itself ran the 5' RACE reads through MiXCR, one entry per CDR3 protein. Of about 100,000 distinct CDR3 sequences listed, 5.9% are singletons. V shed 3 bases, J shed 6 bases, and the junction held 6 bases outside the gene matches. The CDR3 runs 16 residues. Germline V gives CDR1 MNHEY, CDR2 SMNVEV (reference sequence). Sequencing was done on a sample of memory T cells sorted from blood. The TCR originated in a woman between 50 and 59 years old in good health. V is TRBV27 and J is TRBJ1-6; TRBD1 matches at 9 bases. This CDR3 reads CASSFLSTGGNSPLHF. The CDR3 region has the DNA TGTGCCAGCAGTTTCCTATCGACAGGGGGTAATTCACCCCTCCACTTT.